This T cell receptor beta chain was retrieved from a study of blood T cell repertoires in COVID-19. Study background: The United States, Italy and Spain were the sources of the acute and convalescent COVID-19 samples. From T cells, B-cell-depleted T cells, or PBMCs came the material, which was cDNA or gDNA.

Researchers sorted participants into cohorts using their self-reported clinical history. A PCR-confirmed or clinician-diagnosed COVID-19 case had contacted exposed participants within 2 weeks of entry. The CDR3 consists of 13 residues. Germline loops: CDR1 MNHEY, CDR2 SVGAGI. With 6 bases removed from V and 8 bases from J, the gap between germline ends came to 14 bases. TCRdb's copy holds only in-frame clones and misses some; the assay was immunoSEQ multiplex PCR. This repertoire shows roughly 320,000 clones, more than 90% found once; its top ten account for 3.5% to 5%. The chain is built from TRBV6-5 and TRBJ2-1; D perhaps matches TRBD1 (5 bases). Sequencing was carried out using PBMCs or T cells enriched from blood (not recorded which). This clonotype originated in a woman in her 30s who had been exposed to COVID-19. CDR3 nucleotide sequence: TGTGCCAGCAGGGGGCAGATCTCCGATGAGCAGTTCTTC. Encoded protein: CASRGQISDEQFF.